Listed below are T cell receptor beta chains from one sample, sequenced in a study of T cells after yellow fever vaccination. One entry per CDR3 protein, called by TCRdb with MiXCR from the 5' RACE reads. The table records 100,000 to 150,000 distinct CDR3 sequences, 6% to 8% of them present only once. The sample consisted of CD4+ T cells sorted from PBMCs, taken more than 8 days after the first yellow fever vaccination. The receptors stem from a man younger than 35 who received the YFV17D yellow fever vaccine. CDR3s include the opening cysteine and the closing phenylalanine or tryptophan. A D gene is named only where the DNA matches it firmly. Size tells how often a clone was seen (once, few, many) or the class of an expanded clone, and some rows leave it out.

many	TRBV30	TRBJ2-5	-	CAWSAQETQYF	TGTGCCTGGAGTGCCCAAGAGACCCAGTACTTC
many	TRBV29-1	TRBJ1-2	-	CSVRVEGYGYTF	TGCAGCGTTCGCGTGGAGGGGTATGGCTACACCTTC
many	TRBV20-1	TRBJ2-3	-	CSARATGTDTQYF	TGCAGTGCTAGAGCCACGGGGACAGATACGCAGTATTTT
many	TRBV6-1	TRBJ2-3	-	CASRRPSSSTDTQYF	TGTGCCAGCAGGAGACCATCCTCTAGCACAGATACGCAGTATTTT
many	TRBV24-1	TRBJ2-2	-	CATSLSRTGELFF	TGTGCCACCAGTCTATCCCGCACCGGGGAGCTGTTTTTT
many	TRBV4-3	TRBJ1-1	-	CASSQDGGFPGTEAFF	TGCGCCAGCAGCCAAGATGGGGGCTTCCCGGGCACTGAAGCTTTCTTT
many	TRBV29-1	TRBJ2-4	-	CSVEGTRGGIQYF	TGCAGCGTTGAAGGGACTAGAGGGGGCATTCAGTACTTC
many	TRBV6-1	TRBJ2-7	-	CASRTAFSSYEQYF	TGTGCCAGCCGAACCGCGTTCAGCTCCTACGAGCAGTACTTC
many	TRBV11-2	TRBJ1-2	-	CASRPDGNYGYTF	TGTGCCAGCAGACCCGACGGTAACTATGGCTACACCTTC
many	TRBV24-1	TRBJ1-5	TRBD1	CATSDGGRGSQPQHF	TGTGCCACCAGTGACGGAGGCAGGGGGTCACAGCCCCAGCATTTT
many	TRBV20-1	TRBJ2-3	-	CSGVGGAPTDTQYF	TGCAGTGGGGTGGGCGGGGCGCCCACAGATACGCAGTATTTT
few	TRBV9	TRBJ2-3	-	CASSEDPPSTDTQYF	TGTGCCAGCAGCGAAGACCCCCCAAGCACAGATACGCAGTATTTT
many	TRBV12-3/TRBV12-4	TRBJ1-2	-	CASSSPPRNYGYTF	TGTGCCAGCAGTTCCCCACCCAGAAACTATGGCTACACCTTC
many	TRBV5-1	TRBJ1-2	-	CASSLVAKGLSGYTF	TGCGCCAGCAGCTTGGTGGCCAAGGGGTTGTCGGGCTACACCTTC
many	TRBV20-1	TRBJ2-5	-	CSARDGGAQETQYF	TGCAGTGCTAGAGATGGAGGGGCCCAAGAGACCCAGTACTTC
many	TRBV20-1	TRBJ1-2	TRBD1	CSARVFGTGYDYGYTF	TGCAGTGCTAGAGTTTTTGGGACAGGGTATGACTATGGCTACACCTTC
many	TRBV5-1	TRBJ2-7	TRBD1	CASSPLGQGAREQYF	TGCGCCAGCAGCCCATTAGGACAGGGGGCGCGCGAGCAGTACTTC
many	TRBV7-2	TRBJ1-5	-	CASSLVGGRQPQHF	TGTGCCAGCAGCTTAGTGGGGGGCCGACAGCCCCAGCATTTT
many	TRBV29-1	TRBJ2-2	TRBD1	CSVEGDRVTGELFF	TGCAGCGTTGAAGGGGACAGGGTCACCGGGGAGCTGTTTTTT
many	TRBV6-4	TRBJ2-3	TRBD2	CASSPPGLAGARSTDTQYF	TGTGCCAGCAGTCCACCGGGACTAGCGGGGGCTAGGAGCACAGATACGCAGTATTTT
many	TRBV3-1	TRBJ2-3	-	CASSHTGLDWSTDTQYF	TGTGCCAGCAGCCATACAGGGCTAGATTGGAGCACAGATACGCAGTATTTT
-	TRBV12-3/TRBV12-4	TRBJ2-1	TRBD2	CARSAPSGLRSAYNEQFF	TGTGCCCGCAGTGCTCCTAGCGGACTCCGATCTGCCTACAATGAGCAGTTCTTC
many	TRBV10-3	TRBJ1-2	-	CAISLPTRGYTF	TGTGCCATCAGCTTACCGACGCGTGGCTACACCTTC
many	TRBV6-1	TRBJ1-3	-	CASTRAPRNTIYF	TGTGCCAGCACCCGCGCCCCACGAAACACCATATATTTT
many	TRBV7-2	TRBJ2-5	-	CASSLAWNPEETQYF	TGTGCCAGCAGCTTAGCGTGGAATCCAGAAGAGACCCAGTACTTC